The subject of this entry is one TCR beta chain. Its binding antigen is unknown. No quality values exist for individual bases; no much larger clone is one base distant. TCR CDR3 regions were amplified from genomic DNA by multiplex PCR using the deep immunoSEQ assay. Genomic DNA extracted from each cell subset was distributed evenly over all wells of several immunoSEQ 96-well plates, and each plate served as one replicate. For sorted subsets, approximately 200 ng of genomic DNA, equivalent to around 31,000 T cell genomes, went into each replicate PCR. Purified libraries were measured with a Qubit 3.0 fluorometer, size-checked on a Bioanalyzer 2100, and measured again with the KAPA Library Quantification kit. Every immunoSEQ 96-well plate was sequenced on a dedicated single-read 150-cycle Illumina NextSeq 550 flow cell. The authors' pipeline ran thus. Because the immunoSEQ output held only junctional sequences and lacked quality scores, the filtering could not match the filtering applied to full-length reads. Sequences were annotated with PyIR, a Python wrapper for IgBLAST v1.9, and V/J genes and CDR3 were assigned using IMGT germline references. Reads were filtered out if the reads had weak V/J assignments (E-value above 1e-6), no CDR3, stop codons, out-of-frame junctions, or ambiguous translated residues. A V3J clonotype was defined by an identical inferred V gene, J gene, and CDR3 amino acid sequence. The percentage overlap between two repertoires was calculated by dividing the number of shared unique clonotypes by the size of the smaller repertoire. Richness of each repertoire was evaluated using RTK rarefaction, the Chao1 estimator, and Recon v2.1 estimates of unobserved clonotypes. For all TCRbeta clonotypes obtained by the gDNA method from a few donors, generation probabilities were computed with OLGA. This is the immuneACCESS table as TCRdb keeps it, with only in-frame sequences that have V and J called. A part of the clones is gone; compared with another copy, unresolved V genes explain less than half, and the rest is unexplained. That table gives V, J and clone size, and the DNA gave D and trimming. The sample contains under 2,500,000 clones, approximately 94% of them found a single time. Over 0.1% of the sample is in the top ten clones.

The data originate from a study of shared clonotypes between healthy human individuals (dated by TCRdb to the early 2020s). Regarding the complete study: A couple of women and a few men aged 18 to 49 years were included in the cohort. For each donor, CD4 naive and CD4 memory were each given three plates, CD8 naive was given two plates, and CD8 memory was given one plate. The study deeply sequenced blood TCR repertoires of about 5 healthy adults to estimate repertoire size and the extent of clonotype sharing between individuals. To increase sequencing depth and limit assay-specific biases, different laboratories used diverse techniques to prepare libraries and sequence TCR repertoires. Each donor's leukapheresis produced roughly between roughly 0.9 and 9 billion PBMCs.

V is pared back by 4 bases and J by 7 bases, with 17 bases lying between the germline termini. Measured from the cysteine to the phenylalanine, the CDR3 is 13 residues long. Only the CDR3 DNA is retained, 39 bases long and in frame from the first base. Based on the germline V gene (reference sequence), the CDR1 and CDR2 sequences are GTSNPN and SVGIG. Healthy HIV-negative adults with no recently reported acute infections or vaccinations were included as donors. All donors were Caucasian adults living in Nashville, Tennessee, USA. CD4+ T cells were enriched by magnetic negative selection, after which naive cells were positively selected on CD45RA and the negative fraction was taken as the memory subset. After blood collection by leukapheresis, PBMCs were isolated using Ficoll-Histopaque density gradient centrifugation and then cryopreserved in the vapor phase of liquid nitrogen. Analytical flow cytometry was used to check the purity and quantity of every magnetically sorted T cell population. Genomic DNA was isolated from every sorted fraction and measured by UV absorbance on a Nanodrop 2000c.

Results the study describes overall, beyond this receptor: Because the study included only a small number of donors, the genetic and exposure-history diversity represented was limited. Naive subsets generally had larger estimated clonotype richness than memory subsets. Pairwise subsampling indicated that sequencing depth was expected to affect the degree of clonotype sharing among donors. Clonotypes shared by all four sorted-subset donors showed higher generation probabilities than non-shared clonotypes. Incomplete sequencing was indicated by rarefaction of sorted-subset datasets, despite the large sequencing depth. When a few donors were compared, the shared fraction of clonotypes was 5% to 6.5% for naive CD4, around 4% for naive CD8, about 2.4% for memory CD4, and roughly 0.4% for memory CD8. Sampling was restricted to blood, and TCR repertoires in tissues likely differ from the TCR repertoires found in blood.

The sequence derives from a man aged 18 to 30 in good health. The V and J genes are TRBV30 and TRBJ2-7; D gene: possibly TRBD1, on 5 matching bases. Sequencing was done on a sample of naive CD4+ T cells sorted from blood. The cell subset or site tag for this specimen amounts to: CD45RA+ positively selected. The base sequence is TGTGCCTGGACCCCGGACAATATTGGGGAGCAGTACTTC. Its protein product is CAWTPDNIGEQYF.